These 7 T cell receptor beta chains came from one sample sequenced in a study of Graves' ophthalmopathy and Graves' hyperthyroidism. Amplification targeted the TCR beta CDR3 regions, with RNA transcripts as the source material. RT-PCR with HTBI primers came first, then second-round multiplex PCR. Each CDR3 protein gets one entry after TCRdb re-called the multiplex PCR reads with MiXCR. The sample has a few hundred thousand distinct CDR3 sequences, about a sixth seen once. Sequencing was carried out using peripheral blood. The receptors derive from an adult man with Graves' ophthalmopathy.

This clonotype was picked up many times. The gene calls are TRBV24-1 and TRBJ1-5, with 7 bases fitting TRBD1. Looked up from germline, CDR1 is KGHDR and CDR2 is SFDVKD. CDR3 size: 14 residues. The V gene end was trimmed by 9 bases and the J gene end by 0 bases; junction bases not matched to a gene: 4. CDR3 residues: CATGTAYSNQPQHF. In DNA, the CDR3 is TGTGCCACCGGGACAGCATATAGCAATCAGCCCCAGCATTTT.

Ten or more counts support this clonotype. This chain joins TRBV5-1 and TRBJ2-5; 8 bases are shared with TRBD2. CDR3 size: 15 residues. After removal of 1 base from V and 1 base from J, the junction contained 3 bases not matched to a gene. The V gene's germline CDR1 is SGHRS and CDR2 YFSETQ. CDR3 sequence (DNA): TGCGCCAGCAGCTTGTATAGCGGGGCCCAAGAGACCCAGTACTTC. Its translation: CASSLYSGAQETQYF.

This clonotype was recorded at least ten times. The chain links TRBV9 to TRBJ1-1, with 10 bases fitting TRBD1. Unmatched junction bases numbered 6, after V lost 3 bases and J lost 4 bases. Per germline, CDR1 SGDLS and CDR2 YYNGEE. This CDR3 is 15 amino acids long. CDR3 residues: CASSAEDRGGTEAFF. The CDR3 DNA sequence: TGTGCCAGCAGCGCAGAGGACAGGGGGGGCACTGAAGCTTTCTTT.

This clonotype has ten or more counts. An end of the junction does not agree with germline; a read error may underlie this. V and J are TRBV6-2 or TRBV6-3 and TRBJ2-2, with TRBD1 matching 8 bases. From germline, CDR1 is MNHEY and CDR2 SVGEGT. This CDR3 comprises 15 residues. The CDR3 bases are TGCGCCAGCAGGACAGGGTCTGGGCACACCGGGGAGCTGTTTTTT. This codes for CASRTGSGHTGELFF.

There are many counts of this clonotype. V gene TRBV20-1 combines with J gene TRBJ2-2; 8 bases line up with TRBD2. The CDR3 consists of 13 residues. The trim removed 7 bases at V and 3 bases at J, leaving 4 bases unmatched. Looked up from germline, CDR1 is DFQATT and CDR2 is SNEGSKA (reference sequence). The CDR3 sequence: CSGSAGDTGELFF. The CDR3 nucleotides are TGCAGTGGATCAGCGGGGGACACCGGGGAGCTGTTTTTT.

This clonotype was recorded at least ten times. V and J are TRBV27 and TRBJ1-2; 11 nucleotides match TRBD1. This CDR3 contains 14 residues. Germline V gene data show CDR1 as MNHEY and CDR2 as SMNVEV (reference sequence). The trim removed 3 bases at V and 4 bases at J, leaving 1 base unmatched. CDR3 DNA: TGTGCCAGCAGTTTCGGACAGGGGGCCTATGGCTACACCTTC. Amino acid sequence: CASSFGQGAYGYTF.

This clonotype was seen ten or more times. The V call is TRBV5-6, the J call TRBJ2-5; no firm D call. The CDR3 is made up of 16 amino acids. CDR1 is SGHDT and CDR2 is YYEEEE in the germline V gene. V lost 2 bases and J 5 bases, leaving 19 bases between the germline ends. CDR3 DNA sequence: TGTGCCAGCAGCTTTCGTGGTTCGCGGATCGGGGAGACCCAGTACTTC. Its translation is CASSFRGSRIGETQYF.